Below, one T cell receptor (beta chain) is given with its context. The V end was cut by 0 bases, the J end by 1 base, with 9 bases between. The CDR3 runs 15 residues. Per germline, CDR1 KGHSH and CDR2 LQKENI. TCRdb recomputed calls from the RT-PCR reads with MiXCR, one row per CDR3 protein. This sample has about 700,000 distinct CDR3 sequences, with 14% found just once. The chain joins TRBV18 to TRBJ2-5; D gene uncertain. Specimen: memory CD4+ T cells from blood. The origin of this receptor is a female donor in good health, serving as a healthy control. The CDR3 sequence is CASSPPVAAQETQYF. CDR3 in DNA: TGTGCCAGCTCACCACCGGTAGCAGCCCAAGAGACCCAGTACTTC. Full variable domain (remainder filled in from reference TRBV18 and TRBJ2-5): NAGVMQNPRHLVRRRGQEARLRCSPMKGHSHVYWYRQLPEEGLKFMVYLQKENIIDESGMPKERFSAEFPKEGPSILRIQQVVRGDSAAYFCASSPPVAAQETQYFGPGTRLLVL.